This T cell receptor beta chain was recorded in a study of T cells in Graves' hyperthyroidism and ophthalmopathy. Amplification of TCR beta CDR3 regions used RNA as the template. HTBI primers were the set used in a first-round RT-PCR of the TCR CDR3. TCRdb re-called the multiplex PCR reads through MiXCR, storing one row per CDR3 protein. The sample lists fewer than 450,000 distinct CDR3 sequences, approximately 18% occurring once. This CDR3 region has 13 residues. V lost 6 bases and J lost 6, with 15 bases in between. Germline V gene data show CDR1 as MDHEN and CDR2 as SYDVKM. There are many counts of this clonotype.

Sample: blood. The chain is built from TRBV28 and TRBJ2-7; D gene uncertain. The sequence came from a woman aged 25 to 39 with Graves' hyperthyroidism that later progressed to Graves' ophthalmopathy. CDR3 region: CASSYMVSAEQYF. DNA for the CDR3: TGTGCCAGCAGCTATATGGTTTCGGCCGAGCAGTACTTC.